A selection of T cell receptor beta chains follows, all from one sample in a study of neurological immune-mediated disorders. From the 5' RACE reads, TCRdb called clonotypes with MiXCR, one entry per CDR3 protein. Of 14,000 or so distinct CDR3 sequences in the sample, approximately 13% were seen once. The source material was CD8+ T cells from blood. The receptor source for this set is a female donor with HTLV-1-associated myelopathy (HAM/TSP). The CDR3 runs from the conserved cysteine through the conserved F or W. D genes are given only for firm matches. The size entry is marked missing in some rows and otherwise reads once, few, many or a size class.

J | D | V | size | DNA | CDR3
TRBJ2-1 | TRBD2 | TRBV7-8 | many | TGTGCCAGGGCGGGGGTAATATCTAGCGGGAGGGCCGTCCCATTCGATGAGCAGTTCTTC | CARAGVISSGRAVPFDEQFF
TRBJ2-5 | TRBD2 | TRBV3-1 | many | TGTGCCAGCAGCCTGGGACTAGCGGGAGGAGAGACCCAGTACTTC | CASSLGLAGGETQYF
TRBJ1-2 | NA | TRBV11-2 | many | TGTGCCAGCAGCTTCGGGGATTGGGAATATGGCTACACCTTC | CASSFGDWEYGYTF
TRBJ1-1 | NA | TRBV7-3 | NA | TGTGCCAGCAGCTCAACCCCCGGGCAAAAGAACACCGAAGCTTTCTTT | CASSSTPGQKNTEAFF
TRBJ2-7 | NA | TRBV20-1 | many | TGCAGTGTATTGGACGGGAGCTCCTACGAGCAGTACTTC | CSVLDGSSYEQYF
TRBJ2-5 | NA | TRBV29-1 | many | TGCAGCGTCAGGATGTGGGAGGCCCAAGAGACCCAGTACTTC | CSVRMWEAQETQYF
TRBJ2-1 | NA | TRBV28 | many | TGTGCCAGCAGCCCCCCCGGGAATGAGCAGTTCTTC | CASSPPGNEQFF
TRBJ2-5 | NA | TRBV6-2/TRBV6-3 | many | TGTGCCAGCAGTCCAGAGAAGACAGGCCATCCAACGGAGACCCAGTACTTC | CASSPEKTGHPTETQYF
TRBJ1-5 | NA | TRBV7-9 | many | TGTGCCAGCAGCTTAGATAGCAATCAGCCCCAGCATTTT | CASSLDSNQPQHF
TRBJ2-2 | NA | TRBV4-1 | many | TGCGCCAGCAGCCAGGATGACCTGAACACCGGGGAGCTGTTTTTT | CASSQDDLNTGELFF
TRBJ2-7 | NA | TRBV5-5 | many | TGTGCCAGCAGCTTTGGGGTGAGCTCCTACGAGCAGTACTTC | CASSFGVSSYEQYF
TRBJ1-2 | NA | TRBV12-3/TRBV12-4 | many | TGTGCCAGCAGTTTAGGTCTTGATTATGGCTACACCTTC | CASSLGLDYGYTF
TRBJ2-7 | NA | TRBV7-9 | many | TGTGCCAGCAGCCCACTGCCGGGGGGCCTCTACGAGCAGTACTTC | CASSPLPGGLYEQYF
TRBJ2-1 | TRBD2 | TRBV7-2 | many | TGTGCCAGCAGCTTAAGTTTGCGGGAGGCCGCCTACAATGAGCAGTTCTTC | CASSLSLREAAYNEQFF
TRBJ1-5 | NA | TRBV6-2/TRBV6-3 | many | TGTGCCAGCAGTCCAAGAAACGCGGGTGATCAGCCCCAGCATTTT | CASSPRNAGDQPQHF
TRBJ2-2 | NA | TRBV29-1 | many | TGCAGCGTTGAGACGGCCACCGGGGAGCTGTTTTTT | CSVETATGELFF
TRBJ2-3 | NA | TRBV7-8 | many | TGTGCCAGCAGCTTAGCGGGGAAGGACACAGATACGCAGTATTTT | CASSLAGKDTDTQYF
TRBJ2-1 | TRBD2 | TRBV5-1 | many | TGCGCCAGCAGCTTAGCGGGGTCCTACAATGAGCAGTTCTTC | CASSLAGSYNEQFF
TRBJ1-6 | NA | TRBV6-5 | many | TGTGCCAGCAACATAGACTCCGGCGGTTCACCCCTCCACTTT | CASNIDSGGSPLHF
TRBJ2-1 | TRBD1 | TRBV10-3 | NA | TGTGCCATCAGTCCTACAGGGGGGTACAATGAGCAGTTCTTC | CAISPTGGYNEQFF
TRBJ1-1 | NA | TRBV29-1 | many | TGCAGCGTTGAACCCCTTCGGGTATACGGAGGCACTGAAGCTTTCTTT | CSVEPLRVYGGTEAFF
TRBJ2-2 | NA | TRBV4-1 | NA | TGCGCCAGCAGCCAAGATGGTGCCGGGGAGCTGTTTTTT | CASSQDGAGELFF
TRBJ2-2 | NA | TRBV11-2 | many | TGTGCCAGCAGCTTTTCTAGGGCTTCAATTAACACCGGGGAGCTGTTTTTT | CASSFSRASINTGELFF
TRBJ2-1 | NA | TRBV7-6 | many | TGTGCCAGCAGCTGGAGCTCCTACAATGAGCAGTTCTTC | CASSWSSYNEQFF
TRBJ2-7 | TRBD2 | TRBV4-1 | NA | TGCGCCAGCAGACAAGTAGCGGGGGATTCGGACGAGAAGTACTTC | CASRQVAGDSDEKYF
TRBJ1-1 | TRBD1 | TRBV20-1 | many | TGCAGTGCGGTGGGACAGCTACTCCCGGGACCCTTT | CSAVGQLLPGPF
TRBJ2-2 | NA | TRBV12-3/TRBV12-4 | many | NA | CASSTSGAGELFF
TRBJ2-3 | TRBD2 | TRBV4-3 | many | TGCGCCAGCAGCCCATCCGGGAGGCCTAGCACAGATACGCAGTATTTT | CASSPSGRPSTDTQYF
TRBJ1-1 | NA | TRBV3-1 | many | TGTGCCAGCAGCTTCGGACAGAACACTGAAGCTTTCTTT | CASSFGQNTEAFF
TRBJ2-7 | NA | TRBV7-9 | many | TGTGCCAGCAGCCGACAGCCGGTCCTAACAGACGAGCAGTACTTC | CASSRQPVLTDEQYF
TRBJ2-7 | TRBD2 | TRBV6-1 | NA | TGTGCCAGCAGTGATAGGACTAGCCGGCACGAGCAGTACTTC | CASSDRTSRHEQYF
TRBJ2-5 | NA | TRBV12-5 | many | TGTGCTAGTGGTTTGCCAATTCGGAGGGACAGAGAGACCCAGTACTTC | CASGLPIRRDRETQYF
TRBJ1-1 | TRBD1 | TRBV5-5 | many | TGTGCCAGCAGCCTGAACCGGGACAGGGGGCGCAACACTGAAGCTTTCTTT | CASSLNRDRGRNTEAFF
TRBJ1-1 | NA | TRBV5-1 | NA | TGCGCCAGTAGCTTGGTGGGGCGAGGGAGCACTGAAGCTTTCTTT | CASSLVGRGSTEAFF
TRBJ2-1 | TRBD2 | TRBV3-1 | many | TGTGCCAGCATGCCGGGACTAGCCGTCAATGAGCAGTTCTTC | CASMPGLAVNEQFF
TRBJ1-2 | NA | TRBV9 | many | TGTGCCAGCAGCCCAAGTGAGGGCTATGGCTACACCTTC | CASSPSEGYGYTF
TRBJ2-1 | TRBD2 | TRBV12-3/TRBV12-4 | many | TGTGCCAGCAGCACACGGGGGGACGGATACAATGAGCAGTTCTTC | CASSTRGDGYNEQFF
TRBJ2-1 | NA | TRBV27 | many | TGTGCCAGCAGTGTGACAGGAGGAGGCGGCCCCTACAATGAGCAGTTCTTC | CASSVTGGGGPYNEQFF
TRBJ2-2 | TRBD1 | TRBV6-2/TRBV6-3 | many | TGTGCCAGCAGTTACGTCCTCGGACAGGCTGCAAACACCGGGGAGCTGTTTTTT | CASSYVLGQAANTGELFF
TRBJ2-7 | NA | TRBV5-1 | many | TGCGCCAGCAGCAGCCCGCTTGTAAACGAGCAGTACTTC | CASSSPLVNEQYF
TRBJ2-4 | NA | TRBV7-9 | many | TGTGCCAGCAGCTCAACAACAGGGTTGGAATTTGTGTCGGGCATTCAGTACTTC | CASSSTTGLEFVSGIQYF
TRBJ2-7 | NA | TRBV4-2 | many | TGTGCCAGCAGCCAAGAACACGAGCAGTACTTC | CASSQEHEQYF
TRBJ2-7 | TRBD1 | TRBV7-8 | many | TGTGCCAGCAGCTTAGCGCATGGGACAGGGTGGGGTTATGTGGAGCAGTACTTC | CASSLAHGTGWGYVEQYF
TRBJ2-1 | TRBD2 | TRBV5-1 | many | TGCGCCAGCAAACCGGAGCCGACTAGCGGATTTTACAATGAGCAGTTCTTC | CASKPEPTSGFYNEQFF
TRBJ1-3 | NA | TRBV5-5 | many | TGTGCCAGCAGCTTGGGGGCACAGGGAACTGGAAACACCATATATTTT | CASSLGAQGTGNTIYF
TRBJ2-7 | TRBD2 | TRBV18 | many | TGTGCCAGCTCACGGAGAGGGGAGGGATCCTACGAGCAGTACTTC | CASSRRGEGSYEQYF
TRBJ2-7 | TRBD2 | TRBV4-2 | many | TGTGCCAGCAGCCAAAATGACTTTCTAGCGGGGGGTGAGCAGTACTTC | CASSQNDFLAGGEQYF
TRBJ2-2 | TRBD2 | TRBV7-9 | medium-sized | TGTGCCAGCAGCTCCGGAACTAGCGGATACACCGGGGAGCTGTTTTTT | CASSSGTSGYTGELFF
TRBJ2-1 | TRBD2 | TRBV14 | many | TGTGCCAGCAGCCCTCTTGGAGCGGGAGTCAATGAGCAGTTCTTC | CASSPLGAGVNEQFF
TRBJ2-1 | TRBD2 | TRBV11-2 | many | TGTGCCAGCAGCCCCCACAGCGGGAATGCCCCTGAGCAGTTCTTC | CASSPHSGNAPEQFF
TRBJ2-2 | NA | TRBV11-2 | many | TGTGCCAGCAGCTTAGTGGGGTTAACCGGGGAGCTGTTTTTT | CASSLVGLTGELFF
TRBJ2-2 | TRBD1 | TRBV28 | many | TGTGCCAGCAGACACCCTGGACAGGGGGAAGTCACCGGGGAGCTGTTTTTT | CASRHPGQGEVTGELFF
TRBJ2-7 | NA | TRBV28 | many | TGTGCCAGCAGTTTAGGTGTTGCCTACGAGCAGTACTTC | CASSLGVAYEQYF